Shown below are 23 T cell receptor beta chains from a single sample sequenced in a study of blood T cell repertoires in COVID-19. Some clones are missing from TCRdb's copy, which holds only in-frame ones; the method was immunoSEQ multiplex PCR. The sample lists approximately 230,000 clones, 80% to 85% occurring once. Sequencing was performed on peripheral blood. The receptor source for this set is a man aged 25 to 40 with active or convalescent COVID-19.

This chain uses TRBV18 with TRBJ1-3; perhaps TRBD1 as D (6 bases). V lost 4 bases, J lost 0 bases, and 16 bases lay in between. The CDR3 contains 17 residues. CDR1 and CDR2 (germline): KGHSH, LQKENI. The CDR3 DNA sequence: TGTGCCAGCTCACTAATTACAGGGACTAGCTCTGGAAACACCATATATTTT. Protein sequence: CASSLITGTSSGNTIYF.

This chain uses TRBV5-1 with TRBJ1-4, with D possibly being TRBD1 (6 bases). V was shortened by 0 bases and J by 5 bases, with 11 bases between the two germline ends. The CDR3 runs 15 residues. The germline V gene encodes CDR1 SGHRS and CDR2 YFSETQ. The CDR3 here is CASSLAGRGNEKLFF. The CDR3 DNA reads TGCGCCAGCAGCTTGGCGGGCAGGGGAAATGAAAAACTGTTTTTT. Full variable domain (outside the CDR3, taken from reference TRBV5-1 and TRBJ1-4): KAGVTQTPRYLIKTRGQQVTLSCSPISGHRSVSWYQQTPGQGLQFLFEYFSETQRNKGNFPGRFSGRQFSNSRSEMNVSTLELGDSALYLCASSLAGRGNEKLFFGSGTQLSVL.

The chain is built from TRBV19 and TRBJ1-1; D gene uncertain. Germline V gene data show CDR1 as LNHDA and CDR2 as SQIVND (reference sequence). The V and J ends lost 2 bases and 5 bases respectively, with 12 bases between them. This CDR3 is built from 14 residues. The CDR3 DNA reads TGTGCCAGTAGTATAATGTTCGGGGAGACTGAAGCTTTCTTT. It yields the protein CASSIMFGETEAFF.

The chain is built from TRBV6-5 and TRBJ1-1; no clear D gene. This CDR3 has 14 residues. The V and J ends lost 6 bases and 0 bases respectively, with 11 bases between them. Germline V gene sequence: CDR1 MNHEY, CDR2 SVGAGI. This chain's CDR3 is CASSIRGLNTEAFF. Written as DNA, the CDR3 is TGTGCCAGCAGCATTCGGGGTTTGAACACTGAAGCTTTCTTT.

The chain is built from TRBV7-3 and TRBJ2-3; 8 bases match TRBD2. The germline V gene has CDR1 SGHTA and CDR2 FQGTGA. V lost 5 bases and J lost 6; bases outside the gene matches: 4. The CDR3 totals 13 residues. Here the CDR3 reads CASSLAGGDTQYF. Written as DNA, the CDR3 is TGTGCCAGCAGCCTCGCGGGAGGCGATACGCAGTATTTT.

This clone has just a few counts. This rearrangement joins TRBV2 to TRBJ2-7; no reliable D call. Germline lookup yields CDR1 SNHLY and CDR2 FYNNEI. The CDR3 extends over 12 amino acids. V lost 3 bases, J lost 2 bases, and 5 bases lay in between. CDR3 DNA sequence: TGTGCCAGCAGTGAGTTCACCTACGAGCAGTACTTC. It specifies CASSEFTYEQYF.

The V gene is TRBV21-1, the J gene TRBJ1-2. TRBV21-1 is a documented pseudogene. The CDR3 spans 15 residues. Here the CDR3 DNA reads TGTGCCAGCAGCAAATGGAGGAGGAGGCACTATGGCTACACCTTC. This encodes CASSKWRRRHYGYTF.

The V gene is TRBV5-1, the J gene TRBJ2-3; D perhaps matches TRBD1 (5 bases). The CDR3 is made up of 15 amino acids. Germline CDR1 SGHRS, CDR2 YFSETQ. The ends were cut back, 2 bases at V and 1 base at J, with 11 bases in the middle. The CDR3 DNA is TGCGCCAGCAGCTTACAGGATATTGGCACAGATACGCAGTATTTT. Amino acid sequence: CASSLQDIGTDTQYF.

This clone came up a few times. This rearrangement joins TRBV7-9 to TRBJ2-1; TRBD1 is a possible D gene (6 bases). The CDR3 loop spans 17 amino acids. Germline V gene sequence: CDR1 SEHNR, CDR2 FQNEAQ (reference sequence). V was clipped by 6 bases and J by 6 bases, with 24 bases between them. CDR3 nucleotide sequence: TGTGCCAGCAGGATAGGATGGGGGTCAGCCAGGGGCAATGAGCAGTTCTTC. Its protein is CASRIGWGSARGNEQFF.

This clone was seen just once. The chain uses TRBV7-8 and TRBJ2-7; maybe TRBD2 (6 bases). The germline V and J ends were trimmed by 5 bases and 7 bases, with 21 bases remaining between them. Germline V gene data show CDR1 as SGHVS and CDR2 as FQNEAQ. The CDR3 covers 15 residues. This chain's CDR3 is CASSLGPWAGREQYF. The CDR3 region has the DNA TGTGCCAGCAGCCTAGGACCCTGGGCCGGGAGAGAGCAGTACTTC.

This clone has a single count. This sequence joins TRBV9 and TRBJ1-2, with 7 bases aligning to TRBD1. The V and J ends lost 2 bases and 8 bases, in that order; junction bases with no gene match: 18. CDR3 length: 17 amino acids. From germline, CDR1 is SGDLS and CDR2 YYNGEE. The CDR3: CASSVIGTELMGHGYTF. As DNA, the CDR3 is TGTGCCAGCAGCGTGATCGGGACAGAATTGATGGGACACGGCTACACCTTC.

The V and J genes are TRBV11-3 and TRBJ2-1, with 9 bases fitting TRBD1. The CDR3 is made up of 15 amino acids. V lost 3 bases, J lost 6 bases, and 6 bases stayed unmatched. Germline V lookup: CDR1 SGHNT, CDR2 YENEEA. The CDR3 region is CASSFGDRVANEQFF. The CDR3 DNA reads TGTGCCAGCAGCTTCGGGGACAGGGTGGCCAATGAGCAGTTCTTC.

This chain uses TRBV21-1 with TRBJ2-7; the table's D gene call, TRBD1, was not cross checked with the DNA. TRBV21-1 is a recognized pseudogene. The CDR3 contains 16 residues. CDR3 protein: CASTPCPGQGPYEQYF. The CDR3 DNA sequence: TGTGCCAGCACTCCGTGTCCGGGACAGGGGCCCTACGAGCAGTACTTC.

This chain joins TRBV12-3 or TRBV12-4 and TRBJ2-1, with D uncertain. Trimming took off 0 bases at V and 5 bases at J, with 5 bases between the two ends. CDR3 length: 13 residues. CDR3 residues: CASSLAENNEQFF. As DNA, the CDR3 is TGTGCCAGCAGTTTAGCGGAGAACAATGAGCAGTTCTTC.

The V and J genes are TRBV28 and TRBJ1-2; perhaps TRBD1 as D (5 bases). Trimming removed 5 bases from V and 7 bases from J, with 14 bases in between. This CDR3 comprises 13 residues. The germline V gene has CDR1 MDHEN and CDR2 SYDVKM. Written as DNA, the CDR3 is TGTGCCAGCAGTCGGACACTCGGGGGTGGCTACACCTTC. Translation gives CASSRTLGGGYTF.

The CDR3 nucleotides read TGTGCCACCAGTGCCGCGGGGTACTACGAGCAGTACTTC. Translation: CATSAAGYYEQYF. The genes are TRBV24-1 and TRBJ2-7; maybe TRBD2 (6 bases). Looked up from germline, CDR1 is KGHDR and CDR2 is SFDVKD. The CDR3 runs 13 residues. V was clipped by 5 bases and J by 3 bases, with 10 bases between them.

The chain is built from TRBV19 and TRBJ1-4; D is possibly TRBD1 (5 bases). Germline V lookup: CDR1 LNHDA, CDR2 SQIVND (reference sequence). V gave up 2 bases and J gave up 11 bases, with 9 bases separating them. This CDR3 is built from 12 residues. The CDR3 DNA is TGTGCCAGTAGTATACGGCGGGGGAAACTGTTTTTT. It specifies CASSIRRGKLFF.

The chain employs TRBV6-2 or TRBV6-3 and TRBJ1-3; no reliable D call. Germline-derived CDR1 and CDR2 are MNHEY and SVGEGT. Trimming removed 2 bases at V and 1 base at J, with 6 bases between. The length of the CDR3 is 14 residues. CDR3 in DNA: TGTGCCAGCAGTTACGACATTTCTGGAAACACCATATATTTT. This codes for CASSYDISGNTIYF.

The chain carries TRBV7-2 and TRBJ2-3; TRBD2 is a possible D gene (6 bases). Deletions cut 5 bases from V and 7 bases from J, with 16 bases between. Germline loops: CDR1 SGHTA, CDR2 FQGNSA. The CDR3 loop spans 14 amino acids. The CDR3 loop reads CASSPTRAGYTQYF. CDR3 nucleotides: TGTGCCAGCAGCCCTACCCGCGCGGGATATACGCAGTATTTT.

The V and J genes are TRBV5-1 and TRBJ2-5; a weak D match, TRBD1 (5 bases). CDR3 length: 14 amino acids. The V gene lost 0 bases and the J gene lost 0 bases, with 6 bases spanning the gap. Germline V gene sequence: CDR1 SGHRS, CDR2 YFSETQ. In DNA form, the CDR3 reads TGCGCCAGCAGCTTGGAAGGGGACCAAGAGACCCAGTACTTC. Encoded protein: CASSLEGDQETQYF.

Comment on this clone: Compared with germline, one end of the junction differs, possibly owing to a read error. J is TRBJ2-5 and V is TRBV7-7, with D possibly TRBD2 on 5 matching bases. The CDR3 consists of 14 residues. The V gene's germline CDR1 is SSHAT and CDR2 FNYEAQ (reference sequence). CDR3 DNA sequence: TGTGCTAGCAGCTTAGGATCGGGGAAAGAGACCCAGTACTTC. Translating gives CASSLGSGKETQYF.

The V and J genes are TRBV19 and TRBJ2-7; 7 nucleotides match TRBD1. The CDR3 spans 16 residues. Germline CDR1 reads LNHDA; CDR2 reads SQIVND (reference sequence). Trimming took 0 bases from V and 4 from J; bases not matched to a gene: 9. The CDR3 bases are TGTGCCAGTAGTATAGACGGGGACAGACCGACTTACGAGCAGTACTTC. Residues: CASSIDGDRPTYEQYF.

The DNA for the CDR3 is TGTGCCTGGGCCGAGGGGACAGGGTCCACCTATGGCTACACCTTC. It translates to CAWAEGTGSTYGYTF. V gene TRBV30 combines with J gene TRBJ1-2; 9 positions match TRBD1. Germline V gene sequence: CDR1 GTSNPN, CDR2 SVGIG (reference sequence). V shed 5 bases and J 4 bases; nucleotides not matched to a gene: 11. The CDR3 covers 15 residues.